The 6 T cell receptor beta chains reported below all come from one sample, sequenced in a study of T cells in Graves' hyperthyroidism and ophthalmopathy. TCR beta CDR3 sequences were amplified from RNA transcripts. RT-PCR in the first round (using the HTBI primer set) targeted the TCR CDR3. Each CDR3 protein is one row after TCRdb ran MiXCR on the multiplex PCR reads. The sample has 190,000 or so distinct CDR3 sequences; roughly 18% are singletons. The source material was blood. These receptors were obtained from a man aged 35 to 55 with Graves' hyperthyroidism.

This clonotype was found a few times. V gene TRBV19 combines with J gene TRBJ1-1; D gene ambiguous. Germline CDR1 and CDR2: LNHDA and SQIVND (reference sequence). Trimming took 3 bases from V and 3 from J, leaving 11 bases between them. The CDR3 has 14 residues. The CDR3 is CASSIQGWDTEAFF. CDR3 nucleotide sequence: TGTGCCAGTAGTATTCAAGGATGGGACACTGAAGCTTTCTTT.

This clonotype was seen many times. For the CDR3, the DNA is TGCAGTGCTGAACCTACCGCGGGGGCGAGGGAGCAGTACTTC. Its translation is CSAEPTAGAREQYF. The gene calls are TRBV20-1 and TRBJ2-7, with D possibly being TRBD2 (7 bases). Per germline, CDR1 DFQATT and CDR2 SNEGSKA (reference sequence). Trimming took 5 bases from V and 7 from J, leaving 21 bases between them. The CDR3 extends over 14 amino acids.

The chain recombines TRBV7-2 with TRBJ2-3, with TRBD2 identical over 9 bases. CDR3 size: 18 residues. Germline CDR1 reads SGHTA; CDR2 reads FQGNSA. V dropped 1 base and J dropped 1; count of bases not matched to a gene: 9. The CDR3 DNA sequence: TGTGCCAGCAGCTTAGTTTTGGGCGGGGGGGCCGGCACAGATACGCAGTATTTT. It is translated as CASSLVLGGGAGTDTQYF. The full variable domain, its missing parts supplied by reference TRBV7-2 and TRBJ2-3, is GAGVSQSPSNKVTEKGKDVELRCDPISGHTALYWYRQSLGQGLEFLIYFQGNSAPDKSGLPSDRFSAERTGGSVSTLTIQRTQQEDSAVYLCASSLVLGGGAGTDTQYFGPGTRLTVL.

The rearrangement uses TRBV19 and TRBJ2-7; 8 bases agree with TRBD1. Per the germline V gene, CDR1 is LNHDA and CDR2 is SQIVND (reference sequence). The CDR3 sequence is 13 residues long. Trimming removed 3 bases from V and 6 bases from J; junction bases left unmatched: 4. For the CDR3, the DNA is TGTGCCAGTAGTATCCCAGGGGGCGGCGAGCAGTACTTC. It yields the protein CASSIPGGGEQYF.

The chain combines TRBV20-1 with TRBJ1-4; D remains unclear. V gave up 1 base and J gave up 1 base, with 10 bases separating them. The CDR3 has 15 amino acids. Germline V lookup: CDR1 DFQATT, CDR2 SNEGSKA (reference sequence). Here the CDR3 DNA reads TGCAGTGCTAGAGGGTGGGGAGGAACTAATGAAAAACTGTTTTTT. Its translation is CSARGWGGTNEKLFF.

A few counts support this clonotype. V usage is TRBV4-3 and J usage is TRBJ1-6; D gene uncertain. The CDR3 has 17 residues. Trimming removed 0 bases at V and 9 bases at J, with 18 bases between. Germline V CDR1 and CDR2: LGHNA, YSLEER. CDR3 region: CASSQEEARAVGSPLHF. CDR3 in DNA: TGCGCCAGCAGCCAAGAGGAGGCCCGGGCAGTCGGTTCACCCCTCCACTTT.